One and the same sample provided the 23 T cell receptor beta chains below, sequenced in a study of blood T cell repertoires in COVID-19. The repertoire was sequenced with immunoSEQ multiplex PCR; TCRdb's copy has only in-frame clones and lacks some. The sample includes about 220,000 clones, around 80% of them seen just once. Sequencing used peripheral blood. Receptors originate from a man in his fifties or sixties with active or convalescent COVID-19.

The chain has TRBV28 and TRBJ1-5; D perhaps matches TRBD1 (6 bases). CDR3 length equals 20 residues. Germline V gene sequence: CDR1 MDHEN, CDR2 SYDVKM. Between the trimmed V and J ends, which lost 5 bases and 0 bases, there was a span of 26 bases. DNA of the CDR3: TGTGCCAGCAGTCCCTCGACAGGTGCCGGGACACCTTATAGCAATCAGCCCCAGCATTTT. It encodes CASSPSTGAGTPYSNQPQHF.

The gene calls are TRBV7-2 and TRBJ2-4; D unclear. CDR3 size: 14 residues. Between the trimmed V and J ends, which lost 1 base and 5 bases, there was a span of 9 bases. CDR1 and CDR2 from the germline V gene are SGHTA and FQGNSA. The CDR3 loop reads CASSLDGSENIQYF. In nucleotides, the CDR3 is TGTGCCAGCAGCTTAGATGGCAGCGAAAACATTCAGTACTTC.

This chain links TRBV6-5 with TRBJ2-7, with a tentative D call TRBD1 (5 bases). This CDR3 contains 12 residues. The ends were cut back, 6 bases at V and 4 bases at J, with 10 bases in the middle. CDR1 and CDR2 (germline): MNHEY, SVGAGI. The CDR3: CASRDSLYEQYF. CDR3 coding DNA: TGTGCCAGCAGAGACAGTCTTTACGAGCAGTACTTC.

The chain uses TRBV5-1 and TRBJ1-4; a weak D match, TRBD1 (6 bases). Germline V lookup: CDR1 SGHRS, CDR2 YFSETQ. CDR3 length equals 15 residues. Trimming shortened V by 0 bases and J by 8 bases, and 14 bases separated the two germline ends. The CDR3 is CASSLAAGDGEKLFF. The CDR3 DNA is TGCGCCAGCAGCTTGGCCGCAGGGGACGGGGAAAAACTGTTTTTT.

The rearrangement uses TRBV2 and TRBJ1-4; D is possibly TRBD1 (5 bases). The ends were cut back, 0 bases at V and 0 bases at J, with 8 bases in the middle. CDR1 SNHLY and CDR2 FYNNEI come from the germline V gene. The CDR3 has 16 amino acids. CDR3 sequence: CASSEAGLATNEKLFF. CDR3 in DNA: TGTGCCAGCAGTGAAGCGGGGCTAGCAACTAATGAAAAACTGTTTTTT.

The V gene is TRBV19, the J gene TRBJ1-5; D remains unclear. The length of the CDR3 is 14 residues. V was cut by 9 bases and J by 0 bases, with 12 bases left in between. In germline, CDR1 is LNHDA, CDR2 SQIVND (reference sequence). CDR3 sequence (DNA): TGTGCCAGCACGGAGGGAATTAGCAATCAGCCCCAGCATTTT. Translated: CASTEGISNQPQHF.

CDR3 bases: TGTGCCAGCAGCTCACTATCACGTGAGACCCAGTACTTC. Translated, it gives CASSSLSRETQYF. This chain links TRBV7-9 with TRBJ2-5; D call uncertain. Germline CDR1 and CDR2: SEHNR and FQNEAQ (reference sequence). The CDR3 is made up of 13 amino acids. The V end was cut by 4 bases, the J end by 5 bases, with 11 bases between.

This clone was seen only a few times. The chain links TRBV28 to TRBJ2-1; tentative D call: TRBD1 (5 bases). Germline assignment: CDR1 MDHEN and CDR2 SYDVKM. The CDR3 runs 15 residues. With 6 bases removed from V and 2 bases from J, the gap between germline ends came to 14 bases. CDR3 nucleotides: TGTGCCAGCAGCCCCTCGGACATTACCTACAATGAGCAGTTCTTC. Protein sequence: CASSPSDITYNEQFF.

V usage is TRBV19 and J usage is TRBJ2-7, with 7 positions matching TRBD2. This CDR3 spans 15 amino acids. J was trimmed by 4 bases and V by 1 base; bases with no gene match: 7. The V gene's germline CDR1 is LNHDA and CDR2 SQIVND (reference sequence). CDR3 region: CASSIGTREWYEQYF. The CDR3 nucleotides read TGTGCCAGTAGTATAGGCACGCGGGAGTGGTACGAGCAGTACTTC. Together with reference TRBV19 and TRBJ2-7, the CDR3 gives the full variable domain: DGGITQSPKYLFRKEGQNVTLSCEQNLNHDAMYWYRQDPGQGLRLIYYSQIVNDFQKGDIAEGYSVSREKKESFPLTVTSAQKNPTAFYLCASSIGTREWYEQYFGPGTRLTVT.

The J gene is TRBJ1-6, the V gene TRBV3-1 (or the pseudogene TRBV3-2); perhaps TRBD1 as D (5 bases). Germline values: CDR1 LGHDT, CDR2 YNNKEL (reference sequence). V lost 4 bases to trimming and J lost 8 bases, with 18 bases between them. The CDR3 sequence is 16 residues long. This CDR3 reads CASSPYPGGSDSPLHF. The CDR3 DNA sequence: TGTGCCAGCAGCCCCTACCCGGGGGGGAGTGATTCACCCCTCCACTTT.

In this sample, this clone turned up once. The chain uses TRBV6-6 and TRBJ2-7; 13 bases fit TRBD2. The CDR3 covers 15 residues. Trimming cost V 4 bases and J 4 bases; bases outside gene matches: 4. Germline loops: CDR1 MNHNY, CDR2 SVGAGI (reference sequence). This chain's CDR3 is CASSSPGLAGYEQYF. CDR3 DNA sequence: TGTGCCAGCAGTTCCCCGGGACTAGCGGGATACGAGCAGTACTTC.

The rearrangement joins TRBV5-5 to TRBJ1-5, with no clear D. The germline gives CDR1 SGHKS, CDR2 YYEKEE (reference sequence). V was pared by 4 bases and J by 2 bases, with 13 bases between. The CDR3 is made up of 15 amino acids. The CDR3 bases are TGTGCCAGCAGCCGAGCGGGCAGTCGCAATCAGCCCCAGCATTTT. Encoded protein: CASSRAGSRNQPQHF.

This sequence joins TRBV4-1 and TRBJ2-3, with unresolved D. The V gene's germline CDR1 is MGHRA and CDR2 YSYEKL. Trimming stripped 1 base from V and 0 bases from J, with 11 bases between. The CDR3 is 16 amino acids. As DNA, the CDR3 is TGCGCCAGCAGCCAAGGGGCCGCACGAAGCACAGATACGCAGTATTTT. This codes for CASSQGAARSTDTQYF.

This clone was found once. This rearrangement joins TRBV6-5 to TRBJ1-5, with D tentatively TRBD1 (5 bases). V lost 2 bases and J 3 bases, leaving 11 bases between the germline ends. Germline loops: CDR1 MNHEY, CDR2 SVGAGI. This CDR3 comprises 15 residues. The CDR3 region is CASSYPRVVNQPQHF. CDR3 coding DNA: TGTGCCAGCAGTTACCCCAGGGTAGTCAATCAGCCCCAGCATTTT.

This clone was detected once. The chain links TRBV28 to TRBJ2-3; 12 bases match TRBD2. The junction had 2 bases not matched to a gene; V was cut back by 3 bases and J by 1 base. Germline V gives CDR1 MDHEN, CDR2 SYDVKM. The CDR3 has 16 amino acids. The DNA of the CDR3 is TGTGCCAGCAGTTTGACTAGCGGGAGCGGCACAGATACGCAGTATTTT. It encodes CASSLTSGSGTDTQYF.

The V call is TRBV28, the J call TRBJ1-5, with D unclear. The V and J ends lost 2 bases and 6 bases respectively, with 11 bases between them. Germline V gene data show CDR1 as MDHEN and CDR2 as SYDVKM. The length of the CDR3 is 14 residues. The CDR3 coding sequence is TGTGCCAGCAGTTTAGTCGGTTTAACTCAGCCCCAGCATTTT. Amino acid sequence: CASSLVGLTQPQHF.

This chain connects TRBV5-5 to TRBJ2-7, with D possibly being TRBD1 (5 bases). The V end was cut by 3 bases, the J end by 4 bases, with 17 bases between. Germline V gene sequence: CDR1 SGHKS, CDR2 YYEKEE (reference sequence). This CDR3 is 15 amino acids long. CDR3 in amino acids: CASSSLDRAWYEQYF. The CDR3 DNA follows: TGTGCCAGCAGCTCTCTCGACAGAGCGTGGTACGAGCAGTACTTC.

V usage is TRBV19 and J usage is TRBJ2-3, with 8 positions matching TRBD1. The trim removed 0 bases at V and 4 bases at J, leaving 9 bases unmatched. Looked up from germline, CDR1 is LNHDA and CDR2 is SQIVND (reference sequence). The CDR3 covers 17 residues. Here the CDR3 reads CASSIDIGTGPSDTQYF. The CDR3, as DNA: TGTGCCAGTAGTATAGATATCGGGACAGGACCCTCAGATACGCAGTATTTT.

The rearrangement links TRBV3-1 (or the pseudogene TRBV3-2) to TRBJ1-5; 7 bases map to TRBD1. CDR3 size: 17 residues. With V trimmed by 4 bases and J by 0 bases, 9 bases remained unmatched. From germline, CDR1 is LGHDT and CDR2 YNNKEL (reference sequence). Here the CDR3 reads CASSPPDRANSNQPQHF. CDR3 DNA: TGTGCCAGCAGCCCCCCCGACAGGGCCAATAGCAATCAGCCCCAGCATTTT.

CDR3 nucleotides: TGTGCCAGCAGCCAAGAGGTAGCAAGCGGGGTAGCATACTTC. Translated, it gives CASSQEVASGVAYF. The chain recombines TRBV3-1 (or the pseudogene TRBV3-2) with TRBJ2-7; 7 nucleotides align to TRBD2. The CDR3 is 14 amino acids. Unmatched junction bases numbered 12, after V lost 0 bases and J lost 13 bases. Germline V gene sequence: CDR1 LGHDT, CDR2 YNNKEL (reference sequence).

The chain recombines TRBV7-8 with TRBJ2-7; TRBD2 agrees at 12 bases. The V gene's germline CDR1 is SGHVS and CDR2 FQNEAQ. This CDR3 is 16 amino acids long. The J segment lost 5 bases and the V segment lost 1 base, leaving 6 bases of the junction unmatched. DNA of the CDR3: TGTGCCAGCAGCTTAGTACGACTAGCGGGAGCCCACGAGCAGTACTTC. Protein: CASSLVRLAGAHEQYF.

J is TRBJ2-5 and V is TRBV9; D not resolved. This CDR3 is 15 amino acids long. In germline, CDR1 is SGDLS, CDR2 YYNGEE. V lost 4 bases, J lost 5 bases, and 18 bases lay in between. CDR3 coding DNA: TGTGCCAGCAGCACCCCCCTAGTCCTGGAGGAGACCCAGTACTTC. This gives the protein CASSTPLVLEETQYF.

This clone has just one count. This sequence joins TRBV3-1 (or the pseudogene TRBV3-2) and TRBJ2-4; TRBD2 matches 9 bases. There are 18 residues in the CDR3. V gave up 2 bases and J gave up 0 bases; unmatched junction bases: 8. Looked up from germline, CDR1 is LGHDT and CDR2 is YNNKEL (reference sequence). The CDR3 coding sequence is TGTGCCAGCAGCCAACTAGCGGGAAGATCTCTAGCCAAAAACATTCAGTACTTC. Protein product: CASSQLAGRSLAKNIQYF.